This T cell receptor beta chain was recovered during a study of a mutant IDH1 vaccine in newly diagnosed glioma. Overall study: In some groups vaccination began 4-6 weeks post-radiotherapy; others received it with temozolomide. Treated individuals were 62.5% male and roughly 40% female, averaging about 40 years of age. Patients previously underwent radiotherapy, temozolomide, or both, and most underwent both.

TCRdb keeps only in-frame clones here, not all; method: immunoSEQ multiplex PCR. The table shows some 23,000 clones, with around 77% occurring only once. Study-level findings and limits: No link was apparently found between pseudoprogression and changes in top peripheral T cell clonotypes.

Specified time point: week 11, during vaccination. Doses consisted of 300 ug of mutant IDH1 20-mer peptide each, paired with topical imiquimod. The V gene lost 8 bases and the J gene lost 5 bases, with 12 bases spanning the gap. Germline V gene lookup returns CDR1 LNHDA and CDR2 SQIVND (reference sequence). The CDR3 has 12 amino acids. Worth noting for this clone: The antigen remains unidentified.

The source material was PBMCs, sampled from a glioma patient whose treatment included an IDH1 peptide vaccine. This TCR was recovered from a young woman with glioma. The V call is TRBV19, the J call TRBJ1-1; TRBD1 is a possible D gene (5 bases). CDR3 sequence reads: CASHQGGTEAFF. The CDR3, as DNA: TGTGCCAGTCATCAGGGTGGAACTGAAGCTTTCTTT.